Below are 17 T cell receptor beta chains sequenced from a single sample in a study of T cells after yellow fever vaccination. MiXCR, applied by TCRdb to the 5' RACE reads, yields one record per CDR3 protein. The data contain about 350,000 distinct CDR3 sequences, roughly 8.3% of them singletons. This material consisted of PBMCs, taken about 41 days after the first yellow fever vaccination. All receptors derive from a man aged 18 to 29 who received the YFV17D yellow fever vaccine.

The table lists this clonotype with a few counts. Written as DNA, the CDR3 is TGTGCCAGCAACCCGACAGGGGGCCCCTACGAGCAGTACTTC. Translated, it gives CASNPTGGPYEQYF. The chain recombines TRBV7-9 with TRBJ2-7, with 10 bases lining up with TRBD1. V gave up 7 bases and J gave up 2 bases; unmatched junction bases: 5. The CDR3 loop spans 14 amino acids. Germline loops: CDR1 SEHNR, CDR2 FQNEAQ (reference sequence). The full variable domain, in which reference TRBV7-9 and TRBJ2-7 provide the parts outside the CDR3, is DTGVSQNPRHKITKRGQNVTFRCDPISEHNRLYWYRQTLGQGPEFLTYFQNEAQLEKSRLLSDRFSAERPKGSFSTLEIQRTEQGDSAMYLCASNPTGGPYEQYFGPGTRLTVT.

The chain uses TRBV30 and TRBJ2-2, with D possibly being TRBD2 (6 bases). Trimming left V 5 bases short and J 6 bases short, with 16 bases between. The length of the CDR3 is 14 residues. Germline V gene lookup returns CDR1 GTSNPN and CDR2 SVGIG (reference sequence). CDR3 amino acids: CAWDYPGLAGELFF. As DNA, the CDR3 is TGTGCCTGGGATTATCCGGGACTCGCCGGGGAGCTGTTTTTT.

This clonotype was seen only a few times. The rearrangement joins TRBV7-3 to TRBJ2-2, with 11 bases lining up with TRBD2. Losses at the gene ends were 5 bases for V and 3 bases for J; bases not matched to a gene: 8. This CDR3 region has 17 residues. Germline lookup yields CDR1 SGHTA and CDR2 FQGTGA. The CDR3: CASSLELAGVYTGELFF. DNA of the CDR3: TGTGCCAGCAGCCTAGAACTAGCGGGGGTATACACCGGGGAGCTGTTTTTT.

This clonotype was seen a few times. The chain carries TRBV7-2 and TRBJ1-2; D remains unclear. Trimming took off 7 bases at V and 3 bases at J, with 15 bases between the two ends. From germline, CDR1 is SGHTA and CDR2 FQGNSA. This CDR3 has 14 residues. CDR3 DNA: TGTGCCAGCACCCAGGCGGCCACTGACTATGGCTACACCTTC. Translation gives CASTQAATDYGYTF.

Only a few counts were recorded for this clonotype. V and J are TRBV6-2 or TRBV6-3 and TRBJ2-1; D is unresolved. Trimming stripped 6 bases from V and 0 bases from J, with 12 bases between. The germline gives CDR1 MNHEY, CDR2 SVGEGT. The CDR3 length is 15 residues. CDR3 amino acids: CASSYTASSYNEQFF. The DNA for the CDR3 is TGTGCCAGCAGCTATACAGCGAGCTCCTACAATGAGCAGTTCTTC.

This chain uses TRBV4-1 with TRBJ1-5; D not resolved. The germline CDR1 and CDR2 sequences are MGHRA and YSYEKL. The CDR3 length is 14 residues. The V end was cut by 1 base, the J end by 6 bases, with 10 bases between. The chain's CDR3 is CASSQVRDGQPQHF. The CDR3 DNA follows: TGCGCCAGCAGCCAAGTAAGGGATGGTCAGCCCCAGCATTTT.

This clonotype has a handful of counts. The chain links TRBV5-8 to TRBJ1-1; D is unresolved. Germline V gives CDR1 SGHTS, CDR2 YDEGEE. Trimming stripped 4 bases from V and 3 bases from J, with 16 bases between. The CDR3 length is 15 residues. The CDR3 here is CASSPSRGGYTEAFF. The CDR3 DNA is TGTGCCAGCAGCCCATCGCGGGGTGGTTACACTGAAGCTTTCTTT.

The chain recombines TRBV5-4 with TRBJ2-6; 8 positions agree with TRBD2. Trimming cost V 4 bases and J 4 bases; bases outside gene matches: 4. The CDR3 length is 15 residues. Looked up from germline, CDR1 is SGHNT and CDR2 is YYREEE (reference sequence). CDR3 DNA: TGTGCCAGCAGCCCGGGGGGGAGGGGGGCCAACGTCCTGACTTTC. Its translation: CASSPGGRGANVLTF.

V gene TRBV5-5 combines with J gene TRBJ1-1; D not certain. Germline V gene data show CDR1 as SGHKS and CDR2 as YYEKEE (reference sequence). The CDR3 contains 12 residues. The V end was cut by 2 bases, the J end by 10 bases, with 12 bases between. In DNA form, the CDR3 reads TGTGCCAGCAGCTTATGGGAGGGTCGAGCTTTCTTT. Translating it yields CASSLWEGRAFF.

The rearrangement links TRBV7-6 to TRBJ2-7; D ambiguous. V lost 2 bases, J lost 0 bases, and 8 bases lay in between. Germline assignment: CDR1 SGHVS and CDR2 FNYEAQ. The length of the CDR3 is 14 residues. In DNA form, the CDR3 reads TGTGCCAGCAGCTTATCACAGCGCTCCTACGAGCAGTACTTC. Translation: CASSLSQRSYEQYF.

The chain joins TRBV5-1 to TRBJ2-5, with D possibly TRBD1 on 5 matching bases. Germline V CDR1 and CDR2: SGHRS, YFSETQ. The CDR3 length is 13 residues. With 4 bases removed from V and 4 bases from J, the gap between germline ends came to 11 bases. The CDR3 DNA sequence: TGCGCCAGCAGCGGCACAGGTGTAGAGACCCAGTACTTC. It translates to CASSGTGVETQYF.

The rearrangement links TRBV20-1 to TRBJ1-3; D unresolved. V lost 1 base to trimming and J lost 0 bases, with 13 bases between them. Germline V lookup: CDR1 DFQATT, CDR2 SNEGSKA (reference sequence). CDR3 length equals 16 residues. CDR3 in amino acids: CSARGRTESSGNTIYF. The CDR3 coding sequence is TGCAGTGCTAGAGGCAGGACGGAGAGCTCTGGAAACACCATATATTTT.

This clonotype occurred a few times. The rearrangement joins TRBV4-2 to TRBJ2-5, with D perhaps matching TRBD1 or TRBD2 (6 bases each). From germline, CDR1 is LGHNA and CDR2 YNFKEQ. Trimming removed 5 bases from V and 2 bases from J, with 12 bases in between. CDR3 length equals 14 residues. In nucleotides, the CDR3 is TGTGCCAGCAGCACAAGGGGGGAACAAGAGACCCAGTACTTC. Protein product: CASSTRGEQETQYF.

This clonotype came up a few times. The chain couples TRBV6-1 to TRBJ2-5; the D is unclear. The germline V gene encodes CDR1 MNHNS and CDR2 SASEGT. V was clipped by 6 bases and J by 6 bases, with 14 bases between them. This CDR3 spans 13 amino acids. The CDR3 loop reads CASRPHGAQTQYF. The CDR3 DNA reads TGTGCCAGCAGACCTCACGGAGCGCAGACCCAGTACTTC.

The chain links TRBV5-1 to TRBJ1-1, with D perhaps matching TRBD1 (5 bases). Germline loops: CDR1 SGHRS, CDR2 YFSETQ. This CDR3 region has 13 residues. Trimming removed 2 bases at V and 5 bases at J, with 10 bases between. The CDR3 is CASSFSGETEAFF. The CDR3, as DNA: TGCGCCAGCAGCTTTTCGGGGGAAACTGAAGCTTTCTTT.

This clonotype came up a few times. The chain is built from TRBV4-1 and TRBJ1-1; D perhaps matches TRBD1 (5 bases). The V end lost 5 bases, the J end lost 3 bases, and 19 bases lay between the germline ends. The CDR3 extends over 16 amino acids. Germline V lookup: CDR1 MGHRA, CDR2 YSYEKL. Here the CDR3 reads CASSRRRDVWDTEAFF. DNA of the CDR3: TGCGCCAGCAGCAGACGGAGGGACGTTTGGGACACTGAAGCTTTCTTT.

This rearrangement joins TRBV5-8 to TRBJ2-3; D is undetermined. Germline assignment: CDR1 SGHTS and CDR2 YDEGEE. V was shortened by 0 bases and J by 5 bases, with 13 bases between the two germline ends. This CDR3 is 15 amino acids long. The CDR3 region is CASSLAGRNEDTQYF. In DNA, the CDR3 is TGTGCCAGCAGCTTGGCCGGCAGGAATGAAGATACGCAGTATTTT. Together with reference TRBV5-8 and TRBJ2-3, the CDR3 gives the full variable domain: EAGVTQSPTHLIKTRGQQATLRCSPISGHTSVYWYQQALGLGLQFLLWYDEGEERNRGNFPPRFSGRQFPNYSSELNVNALELEDSALYLCASSLAGRNEDTQYFGPGTRLTVL.